One and the same sample provided the 13 T cell receptor beta chains below, sequenced in a study of T cells in women clearing cervical HPV infection. Sequencing was performed with immunoSEQ multiplex PCR; in TCRdb, only in-frame clones are kept and a portion is missing. The listing contains tens of thousands of clones. Sequencing was carried out using blood buffy coat. These receptors were obtained from a woman aged 18-70 years with a cervical HPV16 infection that either progressed to CIN3+ or cleared (not recorded which).

In the case of this clone: The read stops 3 residues short of the end of the CDR3; the missing end is completed from the germline J gene. The chain is built from TRBV19 and TRBJ1-2, with 9 bases matching TRBD1. This CDR3 comprises 15 residues. The junction had 11 bases not matched to a gene; V was cut back by 6 bases and J by 6 bases. Germline lookup yields CDR1 LNHDA and CDR2 SQIVND (reference sequence). CDR3 loop: CASSRRGTGLDGYTF. Partial CDR3 DNA: TGTGCCAGTAGCAGGAGGGGGACAGGGCTAGATGGC.

In regard to this clone: The missing CDR3 end, 3 residues past where the read stops, is filled in from the germline J gene. The chain links TRBV20-1 to TRBJ1-2; D is uncertain. Per the germline V gene, CDR1 is DFQATT and CDR2 is SNEGSKA (reference sequence). V gave up 1 base and J gave up 2 bases, with 17 bases separating them. The CDR3 extends over 16 amino acids. CDR3 sequence reads: CSARGEQLAFNYGYTF. The CDR3 bases that were read are TGCAGTGCTAGAGGAGAGCAGCTAGCATTCAACTATGGC.

To note about this clone: Sequencing ends 3 residues short of the CDR3 end; the germline J gene provides the rest. The chain couples TRBV7-2 to TRBJ2-2, with a weak D call TRBD1 (6 bases). The germline V gene has CDR1 SGHTA and CDR2 FQGNSA. The CDR3 spans 15 residues. This CDR3 reads CASSLVTGNNSPLFF. The CDR3 bases that were read are TGTGCCAGCAGCTTAGTTACAGGGAATAATTCACCG.

As for this clone: The CDR3 end lies 3 residues beyond the end of the read and is filled in from the germline J gene. The chain recombines TRBV20-1 with TRBJ2-3, with 7 positions matching TRBD2. Germline V gene lookup returns CDR1 DFQATT and CDR2 SNEGSKA (reference sequence). CDR3 length: 19 residues. Trimming at V came to 5 bases and at J to 0 bases, leaving 20 bases not matched to a gene. CDR3 loop: CSAWGLASGFNSSTDTQYF. CDR3 DNA (partial): TGCAGTGCTTGGGGGTTGGCTAGCGGATTTAATTCTAGCACAGATACG.

This clone is deemed medium-sized by its frequency. Read sequence stops 3 residues before the CDR3 end, and the germline J gene provides the missing end. The chain employs TRBV2 and TRBJ2-5, with 7 bases lining up with TRBD1. V dropped 5 bases and J dropped 5; count of bases not matched to a gene: 14. CDR3 length equals 16 residues. Looked up from germline, CDR1 is SNHLY and CDR2 is FYNNEI. The sequenced CDR3 bases are TGTGCCAGCAGTCTCCGCCCAGGGGGAAGGGGGGAGACC. It yields the protein CASSLRPGGRGET. The full CDR3 protein reads CASSLRPGGRGETQYF.

For this clone: The read ends 3 residues shy of where the CDR3 ends; the end is completed using the germline J gene. The rearrangement uses TRBV20-1 and TRBJ2-7; 7 bases fit TRBD1. The J segment lost 2 bases and the V segment lost 6 bases, leaving 4 bases of the junction unmatched. The CDR3 sequence is 12 residues long. The germline V gene encodes CDR1 DFQATT and CDR2 SNEGSKA (reference sequence). The part of the CDR3 DNA that was read is TGCAGTGCCCCGGACAGGACCTACGAG. Its translation is CSAPDRTYE. In full, the CDR3 reads CSAPDRTYEQYF.

A note on this clone: The read comes to an end 3 residues before the CDR3 does, leaving the germline J gene to fill in the end. Within the sample, other DNA sequences also encode this same CDR3. The rearrangement joins TRBV20-1 to TRBJ2-3; 7 bases match TRBD2. V gave up 0 bases and J gave up 6 bases; unmatched junction bases: 3. Germline CDR1 is DFQATT and CDR2 is SNEGSKA (reference sequence). The CDR3 is 13 residues long. The CDR3 loop is CSAREAGLDTQYF. The sequenced CDR3 bases are TGCAGTGCTAGAGAAGCGGGGCTGGATACG.

Details on this clone: The sequenced fragment ends 3 residues before the CDR3 boundary, so the rest is inferred from the germline J gene. The rearrangement links TRBV5-1 to TRBJ1-4; TRBD1 is a possible D gene (6 bases). The CDR3 is 13 amino acids. The germline V gene has CDR1 SGHRS and CDR2 YFSETQ. V dropped 5 bases and J dropped 8 bases, with 13 bases sitting between them. The CDR3: CASRSTGTEKLFF. CDR3 DNA, as far as it was read: TGCGCCAGCAGGTCGACAGGAACGGAAAAA. Full variable domain (missing parts from reference TRBV5-1 and TRBJ1-4): KAGVTQTPRYLIKTRGQQVTLSCSPISGHRSVSWYQQTPGQGLQFLFEYFSETQRNKGNFPGRFSGRQFSNSRSEMNVSTLELGDSALYLCASRSTGTEKLFFGSGTQLSVL.

As concerns this clone: From the germline J gene comes the end of the CDR3, since the read stops 3 residues before it. This chain joins TRBV2 and TRBJ1-2; TRBD1 matches at 8 bases. In germline, CDR1 is SNHLY, CDR2 FYNNEI. The CDR3 runs to 14 residues. Incomplete CDR3 DNA: TGTGCCAGCAAAGGACAGGGCCTATCCTACGAC. Its translation is CASKGQGLSYD. The whole CDR3 reads CASKGQGLSYDYTF. Together with reference TRBV2 and TRBJ1-2, the CDR3 gives the full variable domain: EPEVTQTPSHQVTQMGQEVILRCVPISNHLYFYWYRQILGQKVEFLVSFYNNEISEKSEIFDDQFSVERPDGSNFTLKIRSTKLEDSAMYFCASKGQGLSYDYTFGSGTRLTVV.

With regard to this clone: The read terminates 3 residues before the CDR3 end, so the remaining end is supplied by the germline J gene. This chain joins TRBV28 and TRBJ2-1; TRBD1 is a possible D gene (6 bases). CDR1 is MDHEN and CDR2 is SYDVKM in the germline V gene. Trimming shortened V by 4 bases and J by 6 bases, and 16 bases separated the two germline ends. This CDR3 region has 15 residues. The covered CDR3 bases are TGTGCCAGCAGTTCTGGCGCAGGGGACATCAATGAG. The encoded protein is CASSSGAGDINE. The full CDR3 is CASSSGAGDINEQFF. Looking up the rest from reference TRBV28 and TRBJ2-1 gives the full variable domain: DVKVTQSSRYLVKRTGEKVFLECVQDMDHENMFWYRQDPGLGLRLIYFSYDVKMKEKGDIPEGYSVSREKKERFSLILESASTNQTSMYLCASSSGAGDINEQFFGPGTRLTVL.

CDR3 sequence: CASSSDRATEAFF. The part of the CDR3 DNA that was read is TGTGCCAGCAGCTCGGACAGGGCCACTGAA. The chain carries TRBV5-5 and TRBJ1-1; 8 nucleotides match TRBD1. With the read ending 3 residues before the CDR3 end, the germline J gene is used to fill in that end. V lost 3 bases and J lost 4; bases outside the gene matches: 2. The CDR3 is 13 residues long. Germline CDR1 reads SGHKS; CDR2 reads YYEKEE (reference sequence).

With respect to this clone: The read finishes 3 residues shy of the CDR3 end, and the germline J gene is used to complete it. The chain has TRBV5-1 and TRBJ2-7; 8 bases are a match to TRBD2. Trimming cost V 4 bases and J 3 bases; bases outside gene matches: 6. This CDR3 comprises 14 residues. CDR1 and CDR2 from the germline V gene are SGHRS and YFSETQ. CDR3 residues: CASSATSGFYEQYF. Incomplete CDR3 DNA: TGCGCCAGCAGCGCTACTAGCGGATTCTACGAG.

With regard to this clone: The observed sequence ends 3 residues before the CDR3 terminus, with the missing tail filled in from the germline J gene. The chain carries TRBV11-1 and TRBJ2-1; D is unclear. Germline CDR1 SGHAT, CDR2 FQDESV (reference sequence). With 3 bases removed from V and 0 bases from J, the gap between germline ends came to 9 bases. The CDR3 contains 15 residues. CDR3 amino acids: CASSFTGPSYNEQFF. The covered CDR3 bases are TGTGCCAGCAGCTTTACTGGTCCCTCCTACAATGAG.